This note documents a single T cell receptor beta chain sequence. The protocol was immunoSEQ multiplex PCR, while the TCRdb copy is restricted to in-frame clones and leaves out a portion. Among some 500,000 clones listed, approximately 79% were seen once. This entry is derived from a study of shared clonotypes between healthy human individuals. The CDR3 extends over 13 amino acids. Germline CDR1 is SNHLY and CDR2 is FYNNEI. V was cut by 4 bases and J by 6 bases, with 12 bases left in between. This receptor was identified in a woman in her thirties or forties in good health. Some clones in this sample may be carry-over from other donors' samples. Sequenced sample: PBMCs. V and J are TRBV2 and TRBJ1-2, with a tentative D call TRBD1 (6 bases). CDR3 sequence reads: CASSGGTPDGYTF. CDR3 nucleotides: TGTGCCAGCAGTGGGGGGACACCGGATGGCTACACCTTC.